These T cell receptor beta chains were read from a single sample in a study of identical twins. TCRdb independently ran MiXCR on the 5' RACE reads; one entry per CDR3 protein. This sample has hundreds of thousands of distinct CDR3 sequences; approximately 20% occur once, and the top ten carry approximately 0.52%. The data also belong to a second study, concerning yellow fever vaccine responses in identical twins.

Specimen: CD4+ T cells sorted from blood. Receptors were obtained from a young woman in good health. CDR3s include the opening cysteine and the closing phenylalanine or tryptophan. Fields, in order: J gene, V gene, D gene, clone size, CDR3 protein, CDR3 DNA. A D gene is named only where the DNA matches it firmly. Clone size, where shown, is once, few, many, or a class for clones that have expanded.

TRBJ1-5 | TRBV20-1 | NA | few | CSARGGASNQPQHF | TGCAGTGCTAGAGGGGGGGCTAGCAATCAGCCCCAGCATTTT
TRBJ2-7 | TRBV6-5 | TRBD2 | NA | CASSYSMASGNYEQYF | TGTGCCAGCAGTTACTCGATGGCTAGCGGGAACTACGAGCAGTACTTC
TRBJ2-1 | TRBV28 | TRBD2 | NA | CASYRGGGANEQFF | TGTGCCAGCTACAGAGGCGGGGGGGCAAATGAGCAGTTCTTC
TRBJ1-1 | TRBV24-1 | TRBD1 | NA | CATSPGQGIHKAFF | TGTGCCACCAGTCCGGGACAGGGGATCCACAAGGCTTTCTTT
TRBJ2-3 | TRBV11-3 | TRBD1 | few | CASSKTGGADTQYF | TGTGCCAGCAGCAAGACAGGGGGGGCAGATACGCAGTATTTT
TRBJ1-2 | TRBV5-1 | TRBD1 | many | CASSFGQGERYGYTF | TGCGCCAGCAGCTTCGGACAGGGCGAGCGGTATGGCTACACCTTC
TRBJ2-1 | TRBV3-1 | NA | NA | CASSNRSSYNEQFF | TGTGCCAGCAGCAACAGAAGCTCCTACAATGAGCAGTTCTTC
TRBJ2-3 | TRBV12-3/TRBV12-4 | NA | NA | CASSPTRARSGDTQYF | TGTGCCAGCAGTCCGACACGGGCTAGGTCAGGAGATACGCAGTATTTT
TRBJ2-7 | TRBV5-1 | NA | few | CASSLTPGSSGEQYF | TGCGCCAGCAGCTTGACGCCTGGGTCCTCGGGTGAGCAGTACTTC
TRBJ2-2 | TRBV3-1 | NA | few | CAIGRTNTGELFF | TGTGCCATCGGGCGGACGAACACCGGGGAGCTGTTTTTT
TRBJ2-3 | TRBV2 | TRBD2 | few | CASSEVGTSGYSTDTQYF | TGTGCCAGCAGTGAAGTCGGGACTAGCGGGTATAGCACAGATACGCAGTATTTT
TRBJ1-2 | TRBV12-3/TRBV12-4 | NA | once | CASSLAPGEGGYTF | TGTGCCAGCAGTTTAGCGCCTGGGGAAGGCGGCTACACCTTC
TRBJ2-1 | TRBV12-3/TRBV12-4 | NA | few | CASSIGQGVHNEQFF | TGTGCCAGCTCTATCGGCCAGGGAGTTCACAATGAGCAGTTCTTC
TRBJ2-1 | TRBV24-1 | TRBD2 | many | CATSDPSSGRAYEQFF | TGTGCCACCAGTGATCCCTCTAGCGGGAGGGCGTATGAGCAGTTCTTC